The 10 T cell receptor beta chains listed next were all sequenced from one sample in a study of CD8+CD57+ T cells in acquired aplastic anemia. Template material for TCR beta VDJ and CDR3 profiling consisted of genomic DNA. TCRdb used MiXCR to reprocess the reads, holding one entry per CDR3 protein. The table has fewer than 200,000 distinct CDR3 sequences, about 64% seen once. Sequenced sample: sorted CD4+, CD8+, or CD8+CD57+ T cells (not recorded which) from PBMCs. The receptors originated from a human donor in good health.

This clonotype was recorded many times. This chain connects TRBV5-6 to TRBJ1-5; D not resolved. The CDR3 loop spans 13 amino acids. Trimming stripped 3 bases from V and 7 bases from J, with 11 bases between. CDR1 is SGHDT, CDR2 YYEEEE, per germline. CDR3 sequence: CASSWWGSQPQHF. The DNA for the CDR3 is TGTGCCAGCAGCTGGTGGGGTTCGCAGCCCCAGCATTTT.

This clonotype was found many times. This rearrangement joins TRBV19 to TRBJ1-1; no definite D call. V dropped 6 bases and J dropped 1 base, with 15 bases sitting between them. The V gene's germline CDR1 is LNHDA and CDR2 SQIVND (reference sequence). This CDR3 contains 15 residues. CDR3 protein: CASSPLNAGNTEAFF. For the CDR3, the DNA is TGTGCCAGTAGCCCTCTAAATGCGGGGAACACTGAAGCTTTCTTT.

This chain joins TRBV25-1 and TRBJ2-7; 10 bases map to TRBD1. After removal of 6 bases from V and 5 bases from J, the junction contained 4 bases not matched to a gene. Germline V gene data show CDR1 as MGHDK and CDR2 as SYGVNS. The CDR3 length is 13 residues. The CDR3 coding sequence is TGTGCCAGCAGAGCGACAGGGGGCAACGAGCAGTACTTC. Translation gives CASRATGGNEQYF.

A note on this clonotype: A read error may explain this, as a much larger clone is one base away. CDR3 sequence (DNA): TGTGCCACCGACCGGAACTTGGGATCGTGTCACTACAATGAGCAGTTCTTC. It specifies CATDRNLGSCHYNEQFF. The chain joins TRBV5-1 to TRBJ2-1; no definite D call. The CDR3 covers 17 residues. Germline V CDR1 and CDR2: SGHRS, YFSETQ.

This rearrangement joins TRBV19 to TRBJ1-1; possibly TRBD1 for D (5 bases). V was trimmed by 5 bases and J by 7 bases, leaving 11 bases between them. The CDR3 runs to 12 residues. Looked up from germline, CDR1 is LNHDA and CDR2 is SQIVND (reference sequence). The CDR3 sequence is CASSLRGGEAFF. The CDR3 nucleotides read TGTGCCAGTAGTCTTAGGGGAGGTGAAGCTTTCTTT.

There are many counts of this clonotype. The chain joins TRBV29-1 to TRBJ2-1, with D perhaps matching TRBD2 (5 bases). This CDR3 is built from 14 residues. V lost 4 bases, J lost 3 bases, and 13 bases lay in between. Germline V gives CDR1 SQVTM, CDR2 ANQGSEA. CDR3 sequence: CSVVGLANYNEQFF. The DNA for the CDR3 is TGCAGCGTTGTCGGGTTAGCGAACTACAATGAGCAGTTCTTC.

The gene calls are TRBV25-1 and TRBJ2-3; TRBD2 agrees at 13 bases. The CDR3 sequence is 14 residues long. Trimming cost V 8 bases and J 4 bases; bases outside gene matches: 3. Germline loops: CDR1 MGHDK, CDR2 SYGVNS. CDR3 residues: CASLTSGGSDTQYF. In nucleotides, the CDR3 is TGTGCCAGCTTGACTAGCGGGGGGTCAGATACGCAGTATTTT.

Comments on this clonotype: The junction departs from germline at one end; a sequencing error may be responsible. The chain recombines TRBV24-1 with TRBJ2-7; 12 positions agree with TRBD2. This CDR3 contains 13 residues. Germline assignment: CDR1 KGHDR and CDR2 SFDVKD. CDR3 region: CATATSGSYGQYF. The CDR3 DNA reads TGTGCCACCGCGACTAGCGGGAGTTACGGGCAGTACTTC.

The CDR3 DNA follows: TGTGCCAGCAGCGTAGCGGCCGGGACAGGGTCCTCTGGAAACACCATATATTTT. Translation: CASSVAAGTGSSGNTIYF. This rearrangement joins TRBV2 to TRBJ1-3; 9 nucleotides align to TRBD1. Germline values: CDR1 SNHLY, CDR2 FYNNEI. The CDR3 runs to 18 residues. The V gene end was trimmed by 6 bases and the J gene end by 0 bases; junction bases not matched to a gene: 12.

This clonotype was seen only once. The rearrangement joins TRBV2 to TRBJ2-3; 9 positions agree with TRBD2. The germline V gene encodes CDR1 SNHLY and CDR2 FYNNEI. V was clipped by 9 bases and J by 2 bases; unmatched bases: 6. The CDR3 is 14 residues long. CDR3 residues: CASNQRGATDTQYF. The CDR3 DNA reads TGTGCCAGTAACCAGCGGGGGGCCACAGATACGCAGTATTTT.